This section outlines one TCR beta chain sequence together with its context. A few counts support this clonotype. No cognate antigen has been identified for it. One base away there is no much larger clone; base qualities are not given. The sequencing machine was an Illumina HiSeq 2500. Quantitative 5'-RACE with molecular barcodes was used to prepare TCR beta libraries. On the authors' methods: A new computational method, built on a probabilistic model of VDJ rearrangement, was used to identify disease-linked TCR variants. TCRdb cleaned the public reads at Q25 with fastp, built clones with MiXCR and kept in-frame beta chains. Rows are unified per CDR3 protein, each entry keeping the most common DNA and genes. The V and J calls and clone size are TCRdb's, not the authors'. The sample profile shows about 750,000 distinct CDR3 sequences; 15% to 20% of them were found once. The ten top clones hold roughly a fifth of the sample.

The data belong to a study of CD8 T cells in ankylosing spondylitis (dated 2017 in TCRdb). For context, the study as a whole: The study set out to find disease-linked TCR variants by profiling T cell receptor beta repertoires in ankylosing spondylitis patients and healthy donors. Samples of peripheral blood were taken, and for ankylosing spondylitis patients, synovial fluid was collected as well. The whole study cohort included under 140 healthy donors and some 27 ankylosing spondylitis patients.

Per the germline V gene (reference sequence), LGHDT is the CDR1 and YNNKEL is the CDR2. After removal of 1 base from V and 6 bases from J, the junction retains 2 bases not matched to a gene. Spanning cysteine to phenylalanine, the CDR3 consists of 14 amino acids. Kept here is only the CDR3 DNA, which spans 42 bases and is read in frame from base 1. Overall study outcomes, separate from this receptor: Some motif variants had previously been reported in the synovial fluid and blood of reactive arthritis patients, which suggests shared mechanisms of disease initiation. According to the report, matched synovial fluid samples from ankylosing spondylitis patients were significantly enriched for the disease-linked clones. Blood from ankylosing spondylitis patients appeared to be characterized by a TCR beta motif composed of eight or nine highly homologous amino acid variants. The disease-linked clones showed a CD8+ phenotype and occurred at relatively low frequencies in peripheral blood.

The sequence links TRBV3-1 to TRBJ1-5, with 8 bases matching TRBD1. The sequence was obtained from a male donor with ankylosing spondylitis. The sequencing sample was made of blood, either unsorted or a sorted T cell fraction (not recorded which). The sequenced DNA: TGTGCCAGCAGCCAAGGGACAGGGTCTCAGCCCCAGCATTTT. Translated, this gives CASSQGTGSQPQHF.